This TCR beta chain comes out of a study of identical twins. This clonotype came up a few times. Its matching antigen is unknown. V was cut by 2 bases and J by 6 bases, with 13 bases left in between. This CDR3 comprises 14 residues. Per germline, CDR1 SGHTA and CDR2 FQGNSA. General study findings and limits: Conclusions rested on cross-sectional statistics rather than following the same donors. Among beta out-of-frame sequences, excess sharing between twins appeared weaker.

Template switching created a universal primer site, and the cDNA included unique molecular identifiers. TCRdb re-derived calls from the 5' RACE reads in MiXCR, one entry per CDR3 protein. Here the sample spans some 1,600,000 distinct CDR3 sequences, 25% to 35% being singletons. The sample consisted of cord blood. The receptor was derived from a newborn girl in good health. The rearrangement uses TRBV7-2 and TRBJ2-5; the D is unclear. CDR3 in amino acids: CASSLSQPFQTQYF. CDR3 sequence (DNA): TGTGCCAGCAGCTTATCCCAGCCCTTCCAGACCCAGTACTTC.